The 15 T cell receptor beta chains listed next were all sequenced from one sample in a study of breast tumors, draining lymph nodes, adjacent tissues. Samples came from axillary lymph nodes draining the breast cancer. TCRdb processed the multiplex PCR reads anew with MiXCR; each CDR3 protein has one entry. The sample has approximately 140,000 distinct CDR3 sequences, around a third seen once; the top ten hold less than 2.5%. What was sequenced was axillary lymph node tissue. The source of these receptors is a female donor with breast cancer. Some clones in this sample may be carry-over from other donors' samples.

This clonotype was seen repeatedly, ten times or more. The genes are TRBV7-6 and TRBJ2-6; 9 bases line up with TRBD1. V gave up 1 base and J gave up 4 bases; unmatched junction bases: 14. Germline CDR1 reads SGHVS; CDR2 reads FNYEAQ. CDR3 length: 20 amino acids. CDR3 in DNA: TGTGCCAGCAGCTTAGAGCGGGGACAGGGAGTTGCCTTGGGGGCCAACGTCCTGACTTTC. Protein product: CASSLERGQGVALGANVLTF.

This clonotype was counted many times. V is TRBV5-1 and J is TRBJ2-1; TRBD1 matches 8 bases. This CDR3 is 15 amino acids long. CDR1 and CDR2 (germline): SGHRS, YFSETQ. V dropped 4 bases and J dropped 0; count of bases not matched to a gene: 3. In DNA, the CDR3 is TGCGCCAGCAGCGATACAGGGGGCTCCTACAATGAGCAGTTCTTC. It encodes CASSDTGGSYNEQFF. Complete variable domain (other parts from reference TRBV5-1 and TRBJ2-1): KAGVTQTPRYLIKTRGQQVTLSCSPISGHRSVSWYQQTPGQGLQFLFEYFSETQRNKGNFPGRFSGRQFSNSRSEMNVSTLELGDSALYLCASSDTGGSYNEQFFGPGTRLTVL.

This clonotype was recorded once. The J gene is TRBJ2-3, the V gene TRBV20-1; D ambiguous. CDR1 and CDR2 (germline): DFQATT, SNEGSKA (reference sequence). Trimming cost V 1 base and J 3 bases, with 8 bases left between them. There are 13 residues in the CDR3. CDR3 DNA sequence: TGCAGTGCTAGAGCGGTGGGAACAGATACGCAGTATTTT. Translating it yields CSARAVGTDTQYF.

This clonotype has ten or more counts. The CDR3 bases are TGTGCCAGCAGTTCCAGACAGGGAGGCACAGATACGCAGTATTTT. This translates into CASSSRQGGTDTQYF. The rearrangement joins TRBV27 to TRBJ2-3, with 7 bases identical to TRBD1. Germline loops: CDR1 MNHEY, CDR2 SMNVEV (reference sequence). CDR3 size: 15 residues. The trim removed 4 bases at V and 1 base at J, leaving 5 bases unmatched.

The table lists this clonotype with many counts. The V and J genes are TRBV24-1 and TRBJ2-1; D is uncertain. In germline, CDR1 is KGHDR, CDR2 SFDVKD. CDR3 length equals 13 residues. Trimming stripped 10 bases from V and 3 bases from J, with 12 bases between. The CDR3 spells CATSALIYNEQFF. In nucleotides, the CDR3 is TGTGCCACAAGCGCCCTGATCTACAATGAGCAGTTCTTC.

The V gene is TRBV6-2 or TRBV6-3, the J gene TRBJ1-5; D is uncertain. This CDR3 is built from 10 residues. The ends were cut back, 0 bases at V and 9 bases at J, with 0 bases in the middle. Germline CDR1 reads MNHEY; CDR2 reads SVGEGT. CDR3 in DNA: TGTGCCAGCAGTTACTCGCCCCAGCATTTT. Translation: CASSYSPQHF.

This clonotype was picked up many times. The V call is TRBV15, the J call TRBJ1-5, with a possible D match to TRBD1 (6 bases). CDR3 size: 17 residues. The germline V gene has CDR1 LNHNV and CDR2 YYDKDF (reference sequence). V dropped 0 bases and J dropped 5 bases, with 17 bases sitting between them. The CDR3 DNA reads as TGTGCCACCAGCAGAGAACCTGGGCGGGGGGCTGATCAGCCCCAGCATTTT. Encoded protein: CATSREPGRGADQPQHF.

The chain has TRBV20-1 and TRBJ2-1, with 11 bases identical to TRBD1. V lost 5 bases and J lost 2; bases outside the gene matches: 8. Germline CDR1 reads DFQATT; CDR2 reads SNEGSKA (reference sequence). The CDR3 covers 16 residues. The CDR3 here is CSAPTPGQGAYNEQFF. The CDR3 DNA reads TGCAGTGCTCCCACCCCGGGACAGGGGGCCTACAATGAGCAGTTCTTC.

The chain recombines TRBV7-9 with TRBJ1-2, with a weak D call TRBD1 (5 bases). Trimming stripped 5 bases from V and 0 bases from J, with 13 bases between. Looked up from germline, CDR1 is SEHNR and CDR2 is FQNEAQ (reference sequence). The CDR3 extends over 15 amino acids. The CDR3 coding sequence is TGTGCCAGCAGCGGGGACGGCCCGGCTAACTATGGCTACACCTTC. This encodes CASSGDGPANYGYTF.

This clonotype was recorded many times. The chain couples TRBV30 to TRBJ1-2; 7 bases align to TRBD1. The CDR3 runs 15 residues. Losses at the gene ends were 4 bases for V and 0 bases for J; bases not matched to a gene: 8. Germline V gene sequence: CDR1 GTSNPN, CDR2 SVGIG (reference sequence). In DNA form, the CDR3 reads TGTGCCTGGAAAGGAGGGGGCCCCGCTAACTATGGCTACACCTTC. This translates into CAWKGGGPANYGYTF.

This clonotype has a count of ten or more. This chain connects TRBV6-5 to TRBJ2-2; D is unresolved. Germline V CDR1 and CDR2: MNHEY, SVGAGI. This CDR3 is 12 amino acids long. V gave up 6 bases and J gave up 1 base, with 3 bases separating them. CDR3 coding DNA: TGTGCCAGCAGGAGGAACACCGGGGAGCTGTTTTTT. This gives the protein CASRRNTGELFF.

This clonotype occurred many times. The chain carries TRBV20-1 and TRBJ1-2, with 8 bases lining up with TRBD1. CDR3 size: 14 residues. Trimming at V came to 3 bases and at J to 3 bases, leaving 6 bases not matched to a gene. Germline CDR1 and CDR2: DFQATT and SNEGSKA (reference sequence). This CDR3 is CSASMDRVDYGYTF. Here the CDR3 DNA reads TGCAGTGCTAGCATGGACAGGGTGGACTATGGCTACACCTTC.

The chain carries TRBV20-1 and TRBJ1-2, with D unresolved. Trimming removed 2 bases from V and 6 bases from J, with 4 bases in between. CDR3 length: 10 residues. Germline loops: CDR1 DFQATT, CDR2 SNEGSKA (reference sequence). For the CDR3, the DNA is TGCAGTGCTAGAAGTGATGGCTACACCTTC. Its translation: CSARSDGYTF.

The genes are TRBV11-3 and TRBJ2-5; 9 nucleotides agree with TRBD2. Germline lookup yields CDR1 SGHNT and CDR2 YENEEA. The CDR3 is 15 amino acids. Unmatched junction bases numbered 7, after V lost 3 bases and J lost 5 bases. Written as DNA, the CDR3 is TGTGCCAGCAGCTTCCGCGGGGGGGCCGCTGAGACCCAGTACTTC. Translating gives CASSFRGGAAETQYF.

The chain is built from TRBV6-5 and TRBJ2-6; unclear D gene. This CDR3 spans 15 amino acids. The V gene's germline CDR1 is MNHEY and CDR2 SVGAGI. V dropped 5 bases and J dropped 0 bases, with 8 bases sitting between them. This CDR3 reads CASSHVASGANVLTF. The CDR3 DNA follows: TGTGCCAGCAGTCACGTCGCCTCTGGGGCCAACGTCCTGACTTTC.